This entry features one T cell receptor (beta chain) sequence. Its antigen target is currently unknown. No much larger clone exists at a distance of one base, and base qualities are not known. This sample is drawn from a study of cytomegalovirus exposure and HLA in healthy donors (dated by TCRdb to 2016 to 2017). As for the study more broadly: The approximately 710 repertoires of the first cohort and the 120 validation repertoires were produced on the same platform, according to a later analysis. The study was designed to test whether signatures of past pathogen exposure could be identified by cataloging public T cell receptors. In addition to the first cohort of several hundred subjects, a separate validation cohort of approximately 120 different subjects was used. To predict cytomegalovirus infection status, the study combined high-throughput TCR immunosequencing, statistical association of individual TCRs with disease status, and machine learning.

Preparation of the library involved the immunoSEQ multiplex PCR assay. The published analysis was carried out like this. A statistical classification framework was developed to diagnose cytomegalovirus status using the catalog of TCR beta chain sequences. Imported from immuneACCESS, the table was reduced by TCRdb to in-frame sequences with V and J called. These copies leave out some clones; in studies compared against another copy, an unresolved V gene accounts for under half, and the cause of the remainder is not known. The V and J calls and clone size come from that table; D and trimming were worked out from the DNA. This sample holds hundreds of thousands of clones; roughly 90% were observed only once. Of the sample, around 13% is held by the ten largest clones. The CDR3 runs 15 residues from the cysteine to the phenylalanine. Of the read, only the CDR3 DNA is kept; its 45 bases are in frame from base 1. CDR1 and CDR2, looked up from the germline V gene, are MRHNA and SNTAGT. V is cut by 0 bases and J by 5 bases, and the space between the germline ends is 11 bases.

Donors formed part of the validation cohort, which comprised over a hundred subjects and was distinct from the first cohort of over 500 subjects. What the study reported, not specific to this receptor: The study gave a list of about 150 TCR beta chains associated with cytomegalovirus. Cytomegalovirus status was reported to be diagnosed by the classifier with high specificity and sensitivity in both the original and validation cohorts. All 110 or so repertoires were used to score co-occurrence in the validation cohort in a later analysis, because that analysis had no HLA typing for the cohort. In vitro tests confirmed that a few of the cytomegalovirus-associated TCR beta chains recognize cytomegalovirus antigens. Across donors, most TCR sequences were observed very rarely, whereas some public TCRs were present in many individuals. A later analysis found that TCRs clustered in the first cohort also tended to co-occur in the 120 or so validation repertoires, with 94% of cluster scores above 0. The authors suggested that the approach could potentially be extended to other disease states and immunological phenotypes.

The V and J genes are TRBV6-4 and TRBJ2-1; too little of a D gene remains to name it. The receptor comes from a man aged 18 to 30 in good health and CMV-seropositive. Sequencing was done on a sample of PBMCs. Here is the DNA: TGTGCCAGCAGTGACTCAGCAGGTTGGGACAATGAGCAGTTCTTC. Translated, this is CASSDSAGWDNEQFF.